These 18 T cell receptor beta chains share one sample of origin, sequenced in a study of shared T cell receptors in the human thymus. The data were produced by immunoSEQ multiplex PCR, yet TCRdb's version contains in-frame clones alone and is incomplete. The data show 600,000 or so clones, about 89% seen once. These same records also appear under a second study, on human thymus T cells.

The specimen was thymocytes. Receptors originate from a boy in the first two years of life with a congenital heart defect.

The rearrangement joins TRBV5-4 to TRBJ2-1; TRBD2 matches at 7 bases. The CDR3 runs to 16 residues. CDR1 and CDR2 from the germline V gene are SGHNT and YYREEE (reference sequence). Trimming removed 4 bases from V and 7 bases from J; junction bases left unmatched: 14. The CDR3 protein is CASSSVTSTSPNEQFF. CDR3 in DNA: TGTGCCAGCAGCAGCGTGACTAGCACCTCACCGAATGAGCAGTTCTTC.

This clone has a single count. The rearrangement uses TRBV27 and TRBJ2-3; D not certain. V dropped 0 bases and J dropped 2 bases, with 6 bases sitting between them. Looked up from germline, CDR1 is MNHEY and CDR2 is SMNVEV (reference sequence). The CDR3 is made up of 14 amino acids. The CDR3, as DNA: TGTGCCAGCAGTTTATCACACCTCACAGATACGCAGTATTTT. This encodes CASSLSHLTDTQYF.

V and J are TRBV7-9 and TRBJ2-2; 7 positions match TRBD1. The germline V gene has CDR1 SEHNR and CDR2 FQNEAQ (reference sequence). J lost 5 bases, V lost 5 bases, and 5 bases had no gene match. CDR3 size: 14 residues. The CDR3 here is CASSLRQGTGELFF. CDR3 DNA sequence: TGTGCCAGCAGCCTACGACAGGGAACCGGGGAGCTGTTTTTT.

The chain uses TRBV28 and TRBJ2-7; 9 nucleotides line up with TRBD2. This CDR3 has 17 amino acids. The V and J ends lost 4 bases and 5 bases, in that order; junction bases with no gene match: 15. Per the germline V gene, CDR1 is MDHEN and CDR2 is SYDVKM. The chain's CDR3 is CASSYVRSGRSADEQYF. For the CDR3, the DNA is TGTGCCAGCAGTTACGTCCGCAGCGGGAGGTCAGCCGACGAGCAGTACTTC.

J is TRBJ2-1 and V is TRBV7-9; possibly TRBD2 for D (7 bases). CDR1 and CDR2 from the germline V gene are SEHNR and FQNEAQ (reference sequence). V shed 3 bases and J shed 4 bases, with 19 bases lying between them. This CDR3 is built from 17 residues. Here the CDR3 reads CASSLFLGGAWYNEQFF. The CDR3 nucleotides read TGTGCCAGCAGCTTGTTTTTAGGGGGGGCGTGGTACAATGAGCAGTTCTTC.

This sequence joins TRBV2 and TRBJ2-3, with a weak D call TRBD2 (5 bases). Trimming took 4 bases from V and 4 from J, leaving 12 bases between them. Germline V lookup: CDR1 SNHLY, CDR2 FYNNEI. CDR3 size: 14 residues. The CDR3 DNA follows: TGTGCCAGCAGTGGAGGTGAGGGTCCAGATACGCAGTATTTT. Translating gives CASSGGEGPDTQYF.

In regard to this clone: Distinct nucleotide sequences in the sample also encode this CDR3. V usage is TRBV9 and J usage is TRBJ2-2; a weak D match, TRBD2 (5 bases). The CDR3 extends over 15 amino acids. The V gene's germline CDR1 is SGDLS and CDR2 YYNGEE. Trimming took 0 bases from V and 1 from J, leaving 7 bases between them. The CDR3 loop is CASSVAGLNTGELFF. CDR3 nucleotide sequence: TGTGCCAGCAGCGTAGCGGGATTGAACACCGGGGAGCTGTTTTTT.

This clone occurred a few times. The chain employs TRBV28 and TRBJ2-1; TRBD2 matches at 12 bases. The CDR3 is 14 residues long. V lost 3 bases to trimming and J lost 7 bases; unmatched junction nucleotides: 1. Germline V CDR1 and CDR2: MDHEN, SYDVKM. CDR3 protein: CASSLLAGGNEQFF. CDR3 DNA: TGTGCCAGCAGTTTGCTAGCGGGGGGGAATGAGCAGTTCTTC.

V gene TRBV21-1 combines with J gene TRBJ2-1; the table assigns TRBD2, which was not confirmed against the DNA. TRBV21-1 is given as a pseudogene. This CDR3 has 16 amino acids. The CDR3 DNA sequence: TGTGCCAGCAGCACCGGACTAGCGGGTTTACCGCGAGAGCAGTTCTTC. Translating gives CASSTGLAGLPREQFF.

CDR3 nucleotide sequence: TGTGCCAGCAGCCAAGGTCAGAACTACGAGCAGTACTTC. The encoded protein is CASSQGQNYEQYF. The V gene is TRBV14, the J gene TRBJ2-7, with unresolved D. The CDR3 sequence is 13 residues long. The germline V gene encodes CDR1 SGHDN and CDR2 FVKESK. Trimming removed 1 base from V and 3 bases from J, with 7 bases in between.

V gene TRBV7-9 combines with J gene TRBJ1-4, with 10 bases aligning to TRBD1. The V segment lost 3 bases and the J segment 8 bases; nucleotides outside the gene matches: 3. The length of the CDR3 is 14 residues. Germline V gene data show CDR1 as SEHNR and CDR2 as FQNEAQ (reference sequence). CDR3 sequence (DNA): TGTGCCAGCAGCTTCGGGACAGGGGTAGAAAAACTGTTTTTT. Amino acid sequence: CASSFGTGVEKLFF.

This chain uses TRBV10-3 with TRBJ1-1; TRBD1 agrees at 7 bases. The V segment lost 9 bases and the J segment 2 bases; nucleotides outside the gene matches: 15. CDR1 is ENHRY and CDR2 is SYGVKD in the germline V gene. This CDR3 has 16 residues. CDR3 in amino acids: CAIKHEPRQGNTEAFF. In DNA form, the CDR3 reads TGTGCCATAAAACACGAACCTCGACAGGGTAACACTGAAGCTTTCTTT.

This chain joins TRBV5-1 and TRBJ2-7; TRBD1 matches 7 bases. The CDR3 runs to 15 residues. The germline V gene has CDR1 SGHRS and CDR2 YFSETQ. Germline trimming cut 3 bases from V and 5 bases from J; bases unmatched to any gene: 11. The CDR3 DNA is TGCGCCAGCAGCTCAGAACGACAGGGTCTGCACGAGCAGTACTTC. Amino acids: CASSSERQGLHEQYF. The entire variable domain, with the rest obtained from reference TRBV5-1 and TRBJ2-7, is as follows: KAGVTQTPRYLIKTRGQQVTLSCSPISGHRSVSWYQQTPGQGLQFLFEYFSETQRNKGNFPGRFSGRQFSNSRSEMNVSTLELGDSALYLCASSSERQGLHEQYFGPGTRLTVT.

The gene calls are TRBV7-2 and TRBJ1-4, with TRBD1 as a possible D gene (6 bases). Trimming left V 7 bases short and J 5 bases short, with 14 bases between. The CDR3 runs to 14 residues. Looked up from germline, CDR1 is SGHTA and CDR2 is FQGNSA. The CDR3 region is CASNPDRKNEKLFF. CDR3 coding DNA: TGTGCCAGCAATCCGGACAGAAAAAATGAAAAACTGTTTTTT.

The gene calls are TRBV7-9 and TRBJ1-5; 7 bases fit TRBD1. V gave up 4 bases and J gave up 5 bases; unmatched junction bases: 5. The CDR3 is 14 residues long. Germline-derived CDR1 and CDR2 are SEHNR and FQNEAQ (reference sequence). CDR3 sequence: CASSSSGTDQPQHF. The CDR3 bases are TGTGCCAGCAGCTCATCCGGGACAGATCAGCCCCAGCATTTT.

This rearrangement joins TRBV4-3 to TRBJ2-1; TRBD2 matches at 8 bases. Germline loops: CDR1 LGHNA, CDR2 YSLEER. With V trimmed by 1 base and J by 9 bases, 14 bases remained unmatched. This CDR3 comprises 17 residues. CDR3 residues: CASSQGIISGKVGEQFF. The CDR3 DNA sequence: TGCGCCAGCAGCCAAGGGATAATTAGCGGGAAGGTTGGTGAGCAGTTCTTC.

The rearrangement uses TRBV5-6 and TRBJ2-7, with a possible D match to TRBD2 (6 bases). Trimming removed 4 bases from V and 2 bases from J, with 16 bases in between. The CDR3 has 15 residues. Germline values: CDR1 SGHDT, CDR2 YYEEEE. CDR3 DNA: TGTGCCAGCAGCGCGGGACTCACGGGAACCTACGAGCAGTACTTC. Protein sequence: CASSAGLTGTYEQYF. Complete variable domain (other parts from reference TRBV5-6 and TRBJ2-7): DAGVTQSPTHLIKTRGQQVTLRCSPKSGHDTVSWYQQALGQGPQFIFQYYEEEERQRGNFPDRFSGHQFPNYSSELNVNALLLGDSALYLCASSAGLTGTYEQYFGPGTRLTVT.

This clone was seen a few times. This chain uses TRBV4-1 with TRBJ2-7, with D uncertain. The V and J ends lost 3 bases and 1 base respectively, with 7 bases between them. Germline V gene sequence: CDR1 MGHRA, CDR2 YSYEKL. This CDR3 has 13 residues. The DNA for the CDR3 is TGCGCCAGCAGCCAGAGCACTTCCTACGAGCAGTACTTC. Its translation is CASSQSTSYEQYF.